The rows below give T cell receptor beta chains drawn from one sample of a study of cytomegalovirus exposure and HLA in healthy donors. Some clones are missing from TCRdb's copy, which holds only in-frame ones; the method was immunoSEQ multiplex PCR. The data show more than 85,000 clones, 76% seen once. The sequencing input was PBMCs. Receptors originate from a woman in her forties or fifties in good health and CMV-seropositive. The CDR3 runs from the conserved cysteine through the conserved F or W. The D gene is left open where the match is weak. A row's size may be missing; if present it is once, few, many or a size class.

CDR3nt	CDR3aa	v_gene	abundance	j_gene	d_gene
TGTGCCATCAGTAACAGGGACACTGAAGCTTTCTTT	CAISNRDTEAFF	TRBV10-3	.	TRBJ1-1	.
TGTGCCAGCAGCCATTTGGGTCCGGGACTAGCGGGAGACGAGCAGTACTTC	CASSHLGPGLAGDEQYF	TRBV7-6	.	TRBJ2-7	TRBD2
TGTGCCAGCTCACAGGACAGGGTTGGAGCTTTCTTT	CASSQDRVGAFF	TRBV18	.	TRBJ1-1	TRBD1
TGTGCCAGCAGTTTAAGGGGACAGGGGTATGACGAGCAGTACTTC	CASSLRGQGYDEQYF	TRBV2	.	TRBJ2-7	TRBD1
TGTGCCAGCAGCTTAGTACCGGGACAGGCCTACGAGCAGTACTTC	CASSLVPGQAYEQYF	TRBV7-8	.	TRBJ2-7	TRBD1
TGTGCCAGCAGCTTAAGCGGGGGAAAGAATGAGCAGTTCTTC	CASSLSGGKNEQFF	TRBV5-4	few	TRBJ2-1	TRBD2
TGTGCCAGCAGAACCGGGACATCAACCTACAATGAGCAGTTCTTC	CASRTGTSTYNEQFF	TRBV21-1	once	TRBJ2-1	.
TGTGCCAGCAGTTACCGGACTAGCAGGGCGGAGACCCAGTACTTC	CASSYRTSRAETQYF	TRBV6-6	once	TRBJ2-5	TRBD2
TGTGCCAGCAGTGGCAGGGGGCAGCCCCAGCATTTT	CASSGRGQPQHF	TRBV6-1	.	TRBJ1-5	TRBD1
TGCGCCAGCAGCCTTAACAGGGGAGAGACCCAGTACTTC	CASSLNRGETQYF	TRBV4-3	.	TRBJ2-5	TRBD1
TGTGCCAGCAGCTTAGACAGGGTTGGCGAGCAGTACTTC	CASSLDRVGEQYF	TRBV7-2	.	TRBJ2-7	.
TGTGCCAGCAGGAAACAGGGAAACTATGGCTACACCTTC	CASRKQGNYGYTF	TRBV28	.	TRBJ1-2	.
TGCGCCAGCAGCCCCCGACGGGACAGCTCTGGGGCCAACGTCCTGACTTTC	CASSPRRDSSGANVLTF	TRBV4-1	.	TRBJ2-6	TRBD1
TGTGCCAGCAGCAGACCGGGGTGGACGTCCGGAAACACCATATATTTT	CASSRPGWTSGNTIYF	TRBV7-2	.	TRBJ1-3	.
TGCGCCAGCAGCTTACTCGGACAGGGTGGAATCACTGAAGCTTTCTTT	CASSLLGQGGITEAFF	TRBV5-1	.	TRBJ1-1	TRBD1
TGTGCCAGCAGTGCGGACAGGAGCTCCTACAATGAGCAGTTCTTC	CASSADRSSYNEQFF	TRBV6-1	.	TRBJ2-1	TRBD1
TGCGCCAGCAGCTTGGTGGGGAGCAATGAGCAGTTCTTC	CASSLVGSNEQFF	TRBV5-1	.	TRBJ2-1	.
TGTGCCAGCAGTGTAGGACAGAGGTTCACTGAAGCTTTCTTT	CASSVGQRFTEAFF	TRBV2	.	TRBJ1-1	.